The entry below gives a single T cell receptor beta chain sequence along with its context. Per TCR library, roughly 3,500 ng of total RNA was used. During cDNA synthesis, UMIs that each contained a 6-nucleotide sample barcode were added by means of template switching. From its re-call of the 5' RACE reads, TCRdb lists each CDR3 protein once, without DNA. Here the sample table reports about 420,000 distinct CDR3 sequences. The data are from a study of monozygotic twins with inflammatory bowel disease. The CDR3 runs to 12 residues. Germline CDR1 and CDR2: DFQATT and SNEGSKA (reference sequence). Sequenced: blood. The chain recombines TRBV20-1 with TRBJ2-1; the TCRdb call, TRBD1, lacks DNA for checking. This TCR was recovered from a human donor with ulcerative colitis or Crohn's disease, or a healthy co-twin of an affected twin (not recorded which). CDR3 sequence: CSAPPGGNEQFF.